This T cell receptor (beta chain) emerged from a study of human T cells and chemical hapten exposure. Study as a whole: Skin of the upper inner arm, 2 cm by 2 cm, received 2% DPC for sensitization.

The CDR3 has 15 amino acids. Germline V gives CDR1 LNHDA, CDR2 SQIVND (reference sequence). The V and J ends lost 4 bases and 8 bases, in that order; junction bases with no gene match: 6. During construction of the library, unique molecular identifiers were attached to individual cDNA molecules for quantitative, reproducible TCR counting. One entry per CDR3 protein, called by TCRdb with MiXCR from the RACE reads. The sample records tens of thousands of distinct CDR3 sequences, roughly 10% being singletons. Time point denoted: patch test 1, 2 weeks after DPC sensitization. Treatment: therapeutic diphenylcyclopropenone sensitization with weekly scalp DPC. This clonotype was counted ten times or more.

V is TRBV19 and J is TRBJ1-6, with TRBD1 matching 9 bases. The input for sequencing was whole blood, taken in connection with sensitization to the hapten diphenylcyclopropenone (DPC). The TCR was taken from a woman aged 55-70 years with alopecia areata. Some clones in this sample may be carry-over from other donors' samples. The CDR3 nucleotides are TGTGCCAGTAGTACCCGGACAGGGGAGGATTCACCCCTCCACTTT. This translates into CASSTRTGEDSPLHF.